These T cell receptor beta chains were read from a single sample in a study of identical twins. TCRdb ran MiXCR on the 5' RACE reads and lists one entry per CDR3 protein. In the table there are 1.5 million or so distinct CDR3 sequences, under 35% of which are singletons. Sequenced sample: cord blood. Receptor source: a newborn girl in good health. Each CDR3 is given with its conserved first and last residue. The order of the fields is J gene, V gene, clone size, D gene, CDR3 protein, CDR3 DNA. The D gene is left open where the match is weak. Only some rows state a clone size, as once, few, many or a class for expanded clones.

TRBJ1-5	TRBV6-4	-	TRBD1	CASSDADRGGNQPQHF	TGTGCCAGCAGTGACGCCGACAGGGGTGGTAATCAGCCCCAGCATTTT
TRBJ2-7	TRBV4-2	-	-	CASSPWVGGAPREQYF	TGTGCCAGCAGCCCATGGGTGGGGGGGGCTCCACGCGAGCAGTACTTC
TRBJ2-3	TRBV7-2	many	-	CASSSYVSTDTQYF	TGTGCCAGCAGCTCATATGTTAGCACAGATACGCAGTATTTT
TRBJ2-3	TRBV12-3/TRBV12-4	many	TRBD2	CASSKSGGSTDTQYF	TGTGCCAGCAGTAAAAGCGGGGGGAGCACAGATACGCAGTATTTT
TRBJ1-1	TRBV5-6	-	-	CASSVKAVNTEAFF	TGTGCCAGCAGCGTCAAGGCGGTGAACACTGAAGCTTTCTTT
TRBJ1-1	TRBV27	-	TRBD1	CASRLRGENTEAFF	TGTGCCAGCAGGCTCAGGGGGGAGAACACTGAAGCTTTCTTT
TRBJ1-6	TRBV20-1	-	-	CSARPGSPLHF	TGCAGTGCCCGCCCGGGTTCACCCCTCCACTTT
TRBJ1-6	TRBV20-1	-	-	CSARKDSSSYNSPLHF	TGCAGTGCTAGGAAGGACAGTAGCTCCTATAATTCACCCCTCCACTTT
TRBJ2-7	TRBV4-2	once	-	CASSQAYREYNEQYF	TGTGCCAGCAGCCAAGCCTACCGGGAGTACAATGAGCAGTACTTC
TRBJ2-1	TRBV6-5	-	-	CASSYVAGRINNEQFF	TGTGCCAGCAGTTACGTGGCGGGACGGATCAACAATGAGCAGTTCTTC
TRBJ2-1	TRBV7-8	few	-	CASRFSRWSIDEQFF	TGTGCCAGCAGATTCAGTCGCTGGAGCATCGATGAGCAGTTCTTC
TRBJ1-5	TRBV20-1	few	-	CSARVKGSYQPQHF	TGCAGTGCTAGAGTTAAGGGCAGCTATCAGCCCCAGCATTTT
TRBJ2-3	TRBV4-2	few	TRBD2	CASSQGNPAGVFLVANTQYF	TGTGCCAGCAGCCAAGGTAATCCAGCGGGGGTGTTTCTCGTGGCCAATACGCAGTATTTT
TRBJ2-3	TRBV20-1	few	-	CSARLTSRTDTQYF	TGCAGTGCTAGACTAACATCTCGCACAGATACGCAGTATTTT
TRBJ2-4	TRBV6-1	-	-	CASSDRGGSYNEQYF	TGTGCCAGCAGTGATAGGGGGGGCTCCTACAATGAGCAGTACTTC
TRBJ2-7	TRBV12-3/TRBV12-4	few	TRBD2	CASSLSPRTSSYEQYF	TGTGCCAGCAGTTTAAGCCCCCGGACTAGCTCCTACGAGCAGTACTTC
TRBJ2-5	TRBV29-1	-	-	CSVLSEGQETQYF	TGCAGCGTCCTTAGCGAGGGCCAAGAGACCCAGTACTTC
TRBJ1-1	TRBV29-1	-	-	CSVIPGNSFFGAFF	TGCAGCGTTATCCCAGGGAATAGCTTCTTTGGAGCTTTCTTT
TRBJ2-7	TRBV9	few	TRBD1	CASSLRRQGEQYF	TGTGCCAGCAGCTTACGGCGACAGGGCGAGCAGTACTTC
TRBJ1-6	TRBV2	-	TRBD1	CASRQTGAGSPLHF	TGTGCCAGCAGACAGACAGGGGCTGGATCACCCCTCCACTTT
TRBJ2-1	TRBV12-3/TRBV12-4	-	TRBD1	CASSLGVVFGTGYNEQFF	TGTGCCAGCAGTTTAGGGGTGGTCTTCGGGACAGGCTACAATGAGCAGTTCTTC
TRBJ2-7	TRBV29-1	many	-	CSATGTIYEQYF	TGCAGCGCAACCGGGACAATCTACGAGCAGTACTTC
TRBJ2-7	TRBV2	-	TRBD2	CASSRRESLYNEQYF	TGTGCCAGCAGTCGGCGGGAGTCCCTCTACAATGAGCAGTACTTC
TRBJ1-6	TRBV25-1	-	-	CASSETRVNGSPLHF	TGTGCCAGCAGTGAAACTAGGGTTAATGGTTCACCCCTCCACTTT
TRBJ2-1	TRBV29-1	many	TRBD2	CSVAHLAGPNNEQFF	TGCAGCGTGGCCCATCTAGCGGGACCTAACAATGAGCAGTTCTTC
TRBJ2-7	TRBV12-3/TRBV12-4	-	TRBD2	CASGRSGSFDEQYF	TGTGCCAGCGGGCGTAGCGGGAGTTTTGATGAGCAGTACTTC
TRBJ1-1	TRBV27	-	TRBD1	CASSSVWTGYVANTEAFF	TGTGCCAGCAGTTCAGTCTGGACAGGGTATGTAGCGAACACTGAAGCTTTCTTT
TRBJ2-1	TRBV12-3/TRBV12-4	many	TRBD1	CASSSDRDEQFF	TGTGCCAGCAGCTCCGACAGGGATGAGCAGTTCTTC
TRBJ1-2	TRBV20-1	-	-	CSARQGGRGYTF	TGCAGTGCTAGACAGGGAGGCAGAGGCTACACCTTC
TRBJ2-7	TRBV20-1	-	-	CSDKDGAYEQYF	TGCAGTGACAAGGACGGAGCCTACGAGCAGTACTTC
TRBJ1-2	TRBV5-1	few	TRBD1	CASSLVQTGGYGYTF	TGCGCCAGCAGCTTGGTTCAGACAGGGGGCTATGGCTACACCTTC
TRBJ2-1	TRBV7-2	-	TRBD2	CASSLGPGLNNEQFF	TGTGCCAGCAGCTTAGGCCCGGGACTAAACAATGAGCAGTTCTTC
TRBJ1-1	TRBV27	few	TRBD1	CASSLRTGTGNPEAFF	TGTGCCAGCAGCCTGAGAACCGGGACAGGGAACCCTGAAGCTTTCTTT
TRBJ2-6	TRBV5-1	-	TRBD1	CASSLAGTGTSGANVLTF	TGCGCCAGCAGCTTGGCCGGGACAGGTACCTCTGGGGCCAACGTCCTGACTTTC